A single T cell receptor (beta chain) is shown here with its context. This clonotype occurred once. Its antigen specificity is not known. Base qualities were left out, and no much larger clone turns up one base away. A single read offers scant evidence. This entry belongs to a study of CD8 T cells in ankylosing spondylitis listed by TCRdb under 2017. In terms of the full investigation: The study set out to find disease-linked TCR variants by profiling T cell receptor beta repertoires in ankylosing spondylitis patients and healthy donors. In total, the full study cohort was made up of some 100 healthy donors and about two dozen ankylosing spondylitis patients. Peripheral blood was sampled, and synovial fluid was additionally collected from ankylosing spondylitis patients.

According to the germline V gene, CDR1 reads SQVTM and CDR2 reads ANQGSEA. From V the trimming removes 7 bases and from J it removes 6 bases, while the gene matches leave 4 bases of the junction unaccounted for. Its CDR3 holds 11 amino acids, cysteine through phenylalanine. Just the 33-base CDR3 DNA is kept, in frame starting at base 1. Sequencing took place on an Illumina HiSeq 2500. TCR beta libraries were prepared by quantitative 5'-RACE with molecular barcodes. The original pipeline was this. A new computational method, built on a probabilistic model of VDJ rearrangement, was used to identify disease-linked TCR variants. Through fastp at Q25 and MiXCR, TCRdb rebuilt clones from the public reads, retaining in-frame beta chains. Entries that share a CDR3 protein sequence are merged under the most common genes and DNA. TCRdb's processing, not the authors' own work, is the source of the V and J calls. This sample is represented by approximately 300,000 distinct CDR3 sequences; roughly 8% of them were singletons. The top ten clonotypes cover roughly 15% of the sample.

What the authors observed across the whole study: According to the report, matched synovial fluid samples from ankylosing spondylitis patients were significantly enriched for the disease-linked clones. Blood from ankylosing spondylitis patients appeared to be characterized by a TCR beta motif made up of eight highly homologous amino acid variants. Some motif variants had previously been reported in the synovial fluid and blood of reactive arthritis patients, which suggests shared mechanisms of disease initiation. A CD8+ phenotype was shown by the disease-linked clones, which were found at relatively low frequencies in peripheral blood.

The clonotype originates from a male donor with ankylosing spondylitis. The sequenced material came from blood, either unsorted or a sorted T cell fraction (not recorded which). This chain joins TRBV29-1 to TRBJ2-3; 7 of the junction bases match TRBD2. The nucleotide sequence is TGCAGCGCTGCGGGAGCCGATACGCAGTATTTT. This sequence encodes CSAAGADTQYF.